There are a few counts of the clone carrying this T cell receptor beta chain. Its matching antigen is unknown. The entry originates in a study of beta chain features in type 1 diabetes. Study-level information: Taken together, all samples contributed 107,917,701 examined sorted cells.

Naive, central memory, regulatory and stem cell-like memory cells within the CD4+ compartment were sorted using CD45RO/CCR7/CD25/CD127/CD95/CD27. The germline V gene has CDR1 SGHNT and CDR2 YYREEE (reference sequence). Trimming left V 0 bases short and J 1 base short, with 10 bases between. CDR3 length: 15 residues. Whole-study findings and limits: Shortening of TCRB CDR3s, moderate but significant, appeared in all four CD4+ subsets of Type 1 diabetes patients.

Reverse transcribing all isolated RNA meant expressed TCRB transcripts were sequenced. Only in-frame clones appear in the TCRdb table, and some are missing; sequencing was by immunoSEQ multiplex PCR. The sample lists approximately 140,000 clones; roughly 10% were seen once. The material sequenced was central memory CD4+ T cells from blood. The chain employs TRBV5-4 and TRBJ2-5; weak D call: TRBD1 (5 bases). The receptor comes from a man aged 30-40 years with type 1 diabetes. The CDR3 is CASSLGPGIQETQYF. CDR3 bases: TGTGCCAGCAGCTTGGGTCCAGGGATCCAAGAGACCCAGTACTTC. Using reference TRBV5-4 and TRBJ2-5 for the parts outside the CDR3, the full variable domain is ETGVTQSPTHLIKTRGQQVTLRCSSQSGHNTVSWYQQALGQGPQFIFQYYREEENGRGNFPPRFSGLQFPNYSSELNVNALELDDSALYLCASSLGPGIQETQYFGPGTRLLVL.